These T cell receptor beta chains were read from a single sample in a study of shared clonotypes between healthy human individuals. The assay was immunoSEQ multiplex PCR, and TCRdb's table has in-frame clones only and misses some. Among roughly 2.6 million clones, approximately 92% were seen once, and the ten largest hold over 0.12%. Material for sequencing was naive CD4+ T cells sorted from blood. All receptors derive from a young man in good health. The CDR3 runs from the conserved cysteine through the conserved F or W. D genes are given only for firm matches. Clone size is shown for a subset of rows, as once, few, many or a class of expanded clone.

J gene	clone size	D gene	V gene	CDR3 protein	CDR3 DNA
TRBJ1-4	NA	TRBD1	TRBV7-9	CASRQGNNEKLFF	TGTGCCAGCCGACAGGGGAATAATGAAAAACTGTTTTTT
TRBJ2-2	once	NA	TRBV11-2	CASSLVQNTGELFF	TGTGCCAGCAGCTTAGTCCAGAACACCGGGGAGCTGTTTTTT
TRBJ1-4	NA	NA	TRBV10-3	CAISESYSSGEKLFF	TGTGCCATCAGTGAGTCATACTCCTCCGGGGAAAAACTGTTTTTT
TRBJ2-5	NA	NA	TRBV6-5	CASSYAGAIQETQYF	TGTGCCAGCAGTTATGCGGGGGCCATCCAAGAGACCCAGTACTTC
TRBJ2-2	NA	TRBD1	TRBV5-4	CASSSGTGGTGELFF	TGTGCCAGCAGCAGCGGGACAGGGGGTACCGGGGAGCTGTTTTTT
TRBJ1-5	NA	NA	TRBV6-5	CASSPLHSNQPQHF	TGTGCCAGCAGTCCGCTCCATAGCAATCAGCCCCAGCATTTT
TRBJ2-3	NA	TRBD2	TRBV5-1	CASSSASGSSADTQYF	TGCGCCAGCAGCTCCGCTAGCGGGAGTTCGGCAGATACGCAGTATTTT
TRBJ2-1	NA	TRBD2	TRBV9	CASSATSGSFDEQFF	TGTGCCAGCAGCGCGACTAGCGGGAGTTTCGATGAGCAGTTCTTC
TRBJ2-5	NA	NA	TRBV19	CASRSSGGGETQYF	TGTGCCAGTAGGTCTTCGGGGGGCGGTGAGACCCAGTACTTC
TRBJ2-7	NA	TRBD1	TRBV6-6	CASSNRDREIYEQYF	TGTGCCAGCAGTAACCGGGACAGGGAAATCTACGAGCAGTACTTC
TRBJ1-6	NA	NA	TRBV27	CASSLSIASYNSPLHF	TGTGCCAGCAGTTTATCGATCGCCTCCTATAATTCACCCCTCCACTTT
TRBJ1-6	NA	TRBD1	TRBV28	CASTLGQGGNSPLHF	TGTGCCAGCACCTTGGGACAGGGTGGGAATTCACCCCTCCACTTT
TRBJ2-2	NA	NA	TRBV6-5	CASSYSGYTGELFF	TGTGCCAGCAGTTACTCCGGTTACACCGGGGAGCTGTTTTTT
TRBJ1-3	NA	NA	TRBV2	CASRGTSGNTIYF	TGTGCCAGCAGAGGGACCTCTGGAAACACCATATATTTT
TRBJ2-3	NA	NA	TRBV6-1	CASSENPPGRDTQYF	TGTGCCAGCAGTGAAAATCCACCTGGGAGAGATACGCAGTATTTT
TRBJ2-7	NA	NA	TRBV6-5	CASSPLGRIAYEQYF	TGTGCCAGCAGTCCACTGGGACGGATAGCCTACGAGCAGTACTTC
TRBJ1-5	NA	NA	TRBV4-1	CASSQEGGGYSNQPQHF	TGCGCCAGCAGCCAAGAGGGAGGGGGGTATAGCAATCAGCCCCAGCATTTT
TRBJ2-7	NA	NA	TRBV7-8	CASSLGPGSYYEQYF	TGTGCCAGCAGCTTAGGCCCCGGGTCCTACTACGAGCAGTACTTC
TRBJ2-6	NA	NA	TRBV7-9	CASSPHSGVGANVLTF	TGTGCCAGCAGCCCTCACTCAGGGGTTGGGGCCAACGTCCTGACTTTC
TRBJ2-1	NA	TRBD1	TRBV4-3	CASSQDRSGTGDFGEQFF	TGCGCCAGCAGCCAAGATAGATCTGGGACAGGGGATTTTGGCGAGCAGTTCTTC
TRBJ1-5	NA	TRBD1	TRBV19	CASGRDRGAYSNQPQHF	TGTGCCAGTGGACGGGACAGGGGGGCGTATAGCAATCAGCCCCAGCATTTT
TRBJ1-2	NA	NA	TRBV10-3	CAISEAPGGVYGYTF	TGTGCCATCAGTGAGGCTCCGGGGGGGGTATATGGCTACACCTTC
TRBJ2-7	NA	NA	TRBV5-4	CASSRGAETYYEQYF	TGTGCCAGCAGCCGAGGGGCAGAGACCTACTACGAGCAGTACTTC
TRBJ2-3	NA	NA	TRBV10-1	CASSARRGSTDTQYF	TGCGCCAGCAGCGCCAGGCGAGGGAGCACAGATACGCAGTATTTT
TRBJ2-4	NA	NA	TRBV7-2	CASSLRAPITLAKNIQYF	TGTGCCAGCAGCCTCCGGGCCCCTATTACTCTAGCCAAAAACATTCAGTACTTC
TRBJ1-5	NA	NA	TRBV2	CASSPGKISNQPQHF	TGTGCCAGCAGCCCGGGCAAGATTAGTAATCAGCCCCAGCATTTT
TRBJ2-5	NA	TRBD1	TRBV5-1	CASSWGTGGRETQYF	TGCGCCAGCAGCTGGGGAACAGGGGGCCGGGAGACCCAGTACTTC
TRBJ2-5	NA	TRBD2	TRBV7-2	CASSGREKTRPETQYF	TGTGCCAGCAGCGGGAGGGAAAAGACCCGCCCGGAGACCCAGTACTTC
TRBJ1-5	NA	TRBD1	TRBV2	CASSQQGTGQPQHF	TGTGCCAGCAGCCAACAGGGGACGGGTCAGCCCCAGCATTTT
TRBJ1-2	NA	NA	TRBV9	CASSVGVTANYGYTF	TGTGCCAGCAGCGTAGGAGTCACAGCTAACTATGGCTACACCTTC
TRBJ2-1	NA	NA	TRBV2	CASSGQAPYNEQFF	TGTGCCAGCAGTGGTCAGGCTCCCTACAATGAGCAGTTCTTC
TRBJ2-2	NA	NA	TRBV7-3	CASSLGSWGELFF	TGTGCCAGCAGCTTAGGTTCTTGGGGGGAGCTGTTTTTT
TRBJ2-3	NA	TRBD2	TRBV9	CASSDLAGGSDTQYF	TGTGCCAGCAGCGACCTAGCGGGAGGTTCAGATACGCAGTATTTT
TRBJ2-6	NA	TRBD1	TRBV7-9	CASSGQGFGANVLTF	TGTGCCAGCAGCGGACAGGGTTTCGGGGCCAACGTCCTGACTTTC
TRBJ1-2	NA	TRBD1	TRBV6-4	CASSASFGDRRLATWGYTF	TGTGCCAGCAGTGCCTCCTTTGGGGACAGGAGACTTGCTACCTGGGGCTACACCTTC
TRBJ1-5	few	NA	TRBV5-1	CASSLGSGQGKQPQHF	TGCGCCAGCAGCTTGGGCTCCGGGCAGGGAAAACAGCCCCAGCATTTT
TRBJ1-4	NA	TRBD1	TRBV19	CASRRAGGSLNEKLFF	TGTGCCAGTAGGAGGGCAGGGGGTAGCCTAAATGAAAAACTGTTTTTT
TRBJ1-5	NA	NA	TRBV19	CASSTPPGTAPPQPQHF	TGTGCCAGTAGTACTCCCCCGGGGACCGCTCCCCCTCAGCCCCAGCATTTT
TRBJ2-7	few	NA	TRBV19	CASSTQTGARMEQYF	TGTGCCAGTAGTACCCAGACAGGTGCCCGCATGGAGCAGTACTTC
TRBJ1-1	NA	NA	TRBV6-6	CASSYSTGLGNTEAFF	TGTGCCAGCAGTTACTCGACTGGGTTAGGGAACACTGAAGCTTTCTTT
TRBJ2-2	NA	NA	TRBV5-1	CASSLLRSQNTGELFF	TGCGCCAGCAGCTTGCTCAGGTCCCAGAACACCGGGGAGCTGTTTTTT
TRBJ2-3	NA	NA	TRBV28	CASSPGGPTDTQYF	TGTGCCAGCAGTCCTGGGGGGCCCACAGATACGCAGTATTTT
TRBJ2-1	NA	NA	TRBV9	CASSVATGYNEQFF	TGTGCCAGCAGCGTAGCTACTGGCTACAATGAGCAGTTCTTC
TRBJ2-7	NA	NA	TRBV6-5	CASSSTGFGEQYF	TGTGCCAGCAGCTCAACAGGGTTCGGCGAGCAGTACTTC
TRBJ1-1	NA	NA	TRBV19	CASSTSLPLGAFF	TGTGCCAGTAGTACTAGTCTGCCTCTTGGGGCTTTCTTT
TRBJ2-3	NA	TRBD1	TRBV23-1	CASSQSETGQENSTDTQYF	TGCGCCAGCAGTCAATCCGAGACGGGACAGGAAAATAGCACAGATACGCAGTATTTT
TRBJ1-3	few	NA	TRBV9	CASSPEGNRNTIYF	TGTGCCAGCAGCCCCGAGGGGAACCGAAACACCATATATTTT
TRBJ2-3	once	NA	TRBV2	CALTRGVGGPDTQYF	TGTGCACTGACGAGGGGGGTAGGGGGCCCAGATACGCAGTATTTT
TRBJ2-5	NA	TRBD2	TRBV29-1	CSVGFRLAVQETQYF	TGCAGCGTTGGATTCCGTCTAGCGGTCCAAGAGACCCAGTACTTC
TRBJ2-7	NA	NA	TRBV28	CASTLSGYRYEQYF	TGTGCCAGCACCCTTTCGGGATACCGATACGAGCAGTACTTC
TRBJ2-7	once	NA	TRBV6-1	CASSEDGGVYEQYF	TGTGCCAGCAGTGAAGATGGGGGTGTCTACGAGCAGTACTTC
TRBJ2-7	NA	NA	TRBV7-2	CASSLNPGRYEQYF	TGTGCCAGCAGCTTGAATCCAGGGAGGTACGAGCAGTACTTC
TRBJ2-5	NA	NA	TRBV10-3	CAISVGSGEETQYF	TGTGCCATCAGTGTGGGGTCAGGGGAAGAGACCCAGTACTTC
TRBJ1-1	NA	NA	TRBV5-1	CASSPTSIGFRNTEAFF	TGCGCCAGCAGCCCAACCTCGATCGGGTTTCGGAACACTGAAGCTTTCTTT